This entry concerns a single T cell receptor beta chain. The antigen is unknown. Sequenced by immunoSEQ multiplex PCR; TCRdb stores in-frame clones only, minus some. The table has about 110,000 clones, around 90% seen once. Trimming removed 4 bases at V and 5 bases at J, with 3 bases between. The CDR3 is 11 residues long. Germline CDR1 and CDR2: SGDLS and YYNGEE. This specimen comes from a study of cytomegalovirus exposure and HLA in healthy donors. Study conclusions and caveats: In a later analysis, first-cohort TCR clusters were found to tend to co-occur in the 130 or so validation repertoires. A few chains tied to CMV proved CMV antigen-specific in vitro. The study recorded 164 TCR beta chains that were cytomegalovirus-associated.

The chain employs TRBV9 and TRBJ2-2; D remains unclear. This sequence was found in a woman between 18 and 30 years old in good health and CMV-seropositive. Sequenced: PBMCs. In DNA form, the CDR3 reads TGTGCCAGCAGCCTTACCGGGGAGCTGTTTTTT. Translated: CASSLTGELFF. Drawing the rest from reference TRBV9 and TRBJ2-2, the complete variable domain is DSGVTQTPKHLITATGQRVTLRCSPRSGDLSVYWYQQSLDQGLQFLIQYYNGEERAKGNILERFSAQQFPDLHSELNLSSLELGDSALYFCASSLTGELFFGEGSRLTVL.